The present T cell receptor beta chain was sequenced within a study of Ad26.COV2.S vaccination and SARS-CoV-2 variants. General observations from the study: Greater spike-specific TCR breadth was seen in vaccine recipients than in placebo recipients. It was reported that spike-specific CD8+ and CD4+ T cell responses were substantially broad after vaccination. Estimates derived from TCR breadth and depth analyses may have underestimated total T cell responses. For non-spike TCRs, breadth in vaccine recipients resembled that in placebo recipients.

Repertoires were generated with immunoSEQ multiplex PCR, while TCRdb's copy carries only in-frame clones and drops some. This sample has under 150,000 clones, with roughly 85% found just once. Germline V gives CDR1 SNHLY, CDR2 FYNNEI. The CDR3 sequence is 12 residues long. V was trimmed by 3 bases and J by 1 base, leaving 1 base between them. As to this clone: No antigen is known for it.

The clonotype originates from a human donor who had recovered from COVID-19. The chain couples TRBV2 to TRBJ1-5; no reliable D call. The source material was peripheral blood, sampled after recovery from COVID-19. The CDR3 coding sequence is TGTGCCAGCAGTGACAGCAATCAGCCCCAGCATTTT. Translation: CASSDSNQPQHF.